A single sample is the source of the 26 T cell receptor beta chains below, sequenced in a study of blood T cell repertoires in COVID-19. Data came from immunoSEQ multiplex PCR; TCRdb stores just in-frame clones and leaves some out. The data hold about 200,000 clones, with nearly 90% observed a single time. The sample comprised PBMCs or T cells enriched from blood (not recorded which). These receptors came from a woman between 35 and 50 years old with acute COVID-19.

CDR3 loop: CASKSSGELFF. The CDR3 DNA is TGTGCCAGCAAATCTTCCGGGGAGCTGTTTTTT. V usage is TRBV12-3 or TRBV12-4 and J usage is TRBJ2-2; no definite D call. The V and J ends lost 7 bases and 6 bases respectively, with 6 bases between them. The CDR3 is 11 amino acids.

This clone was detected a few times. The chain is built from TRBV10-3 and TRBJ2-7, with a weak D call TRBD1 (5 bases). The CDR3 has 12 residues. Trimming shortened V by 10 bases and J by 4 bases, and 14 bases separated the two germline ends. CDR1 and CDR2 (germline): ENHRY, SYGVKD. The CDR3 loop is CATQDGPYEQYF. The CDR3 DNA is TGTGCCACACAGGATGGCCCGTACGAGCAGTACTTC.

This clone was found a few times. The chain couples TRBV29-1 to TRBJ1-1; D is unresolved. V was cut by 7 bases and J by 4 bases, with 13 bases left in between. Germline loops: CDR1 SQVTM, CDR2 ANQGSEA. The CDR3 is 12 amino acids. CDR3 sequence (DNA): TGCAGCGCCCAAGGACTTATCACTGAAGCTTTCTTT. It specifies CSAQGLITEAFF. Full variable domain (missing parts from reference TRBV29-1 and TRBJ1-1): SAVISQKPSRDICQRGTSLTIQCQVDSQVTMMFWYRQQPGQSLTLIATANQGSEATYESGFVIDKFPISRPNLTFSTLTVSNMSPEDSSIYLCSAQGLITEAFFGQGTRLTVV.

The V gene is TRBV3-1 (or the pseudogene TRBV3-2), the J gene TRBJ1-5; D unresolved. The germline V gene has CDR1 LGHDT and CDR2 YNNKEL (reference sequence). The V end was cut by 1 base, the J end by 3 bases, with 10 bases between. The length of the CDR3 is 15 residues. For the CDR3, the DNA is TGTGCCAGCAGCCAAGGGACTTTAACCAATCAGCCCCAGCATTTT. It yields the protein CASSQGTLTNQPQHF.

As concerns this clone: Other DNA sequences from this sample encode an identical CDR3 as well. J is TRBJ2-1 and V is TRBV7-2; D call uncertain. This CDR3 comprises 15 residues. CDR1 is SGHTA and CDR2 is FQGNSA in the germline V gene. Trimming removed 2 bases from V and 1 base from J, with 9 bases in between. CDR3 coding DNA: TGTGCCAGCAGCTTATTGGCTGCATCCTACAATGAGCAGTTCTTC. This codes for CASSLLAASYNEQFF.

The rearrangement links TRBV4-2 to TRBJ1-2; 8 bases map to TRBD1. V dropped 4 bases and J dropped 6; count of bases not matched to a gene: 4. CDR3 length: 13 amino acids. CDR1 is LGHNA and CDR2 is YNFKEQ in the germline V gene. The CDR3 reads CASSRTGRDGYTF. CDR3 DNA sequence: TGTGCCAGCAGCCGGACAGGGAGAGATGGCTACACCTTC.

CDR3 sequence: CASSRDRANNEQFF. CDR3 nucleotide sequence: TGTGCCAGCAGCCGTGACAGGGCAAACAATGAGCAGTTCTTC. The chain employs TRBV7-2 and TRBJ2-1, with 7 bases fitting TRBD1. CDR3 size: 14 residues. Germline assignment: CDR1 SGHTA and CDR2 FQGNSA. V lost 5 bases to trimming and J lost 5 bases; unmatched junction nucleotides: 6.

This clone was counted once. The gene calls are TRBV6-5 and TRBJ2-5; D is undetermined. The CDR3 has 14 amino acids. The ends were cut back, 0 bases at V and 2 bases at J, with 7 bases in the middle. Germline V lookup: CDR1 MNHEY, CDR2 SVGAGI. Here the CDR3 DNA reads TGTGCCAGCAGTTACTCGAGACTGCAAGAGACCCAGTACTTC. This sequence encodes CASSYSRLQETQYF.

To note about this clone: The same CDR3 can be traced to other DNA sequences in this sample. The CDR3: CASSRGQLQETQYF. The CDR3 nucleotides are TGTGCCAGCAGCAGGGGACAGCTCCAAGAGACCCAGTACTTC. The chain is built from TRBV11-2 and TRBJ2-5; TRBD1 matches 7 bases. The J segment lost 1 base and the V segment lost 5 bases, leaving 4 bases of the junction unmatched. CDR1 and CDR2 from the germline V gene are SGHAT and FQNNGV. CDR3 length: 14 residues.

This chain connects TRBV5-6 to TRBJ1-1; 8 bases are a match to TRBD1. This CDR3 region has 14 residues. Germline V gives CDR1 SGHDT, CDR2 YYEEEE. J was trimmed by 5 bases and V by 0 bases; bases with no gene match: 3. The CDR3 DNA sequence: TGTGCCAGCAGCTTGGTCAGGGGGCGGACTGAAGCTTTCTTT. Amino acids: CASSLVRGRTEAFF.

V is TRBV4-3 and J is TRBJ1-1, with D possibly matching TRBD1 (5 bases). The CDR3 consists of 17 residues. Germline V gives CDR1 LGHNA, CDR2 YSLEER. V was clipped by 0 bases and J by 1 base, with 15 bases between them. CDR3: CASSQDLGGLRNTEAFF. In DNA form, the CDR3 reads TGCGCCAGCAGCCAAGATTTGGGGGGACTCCGGAACACTGAAGCTTTCTTT.

CDR3 nucleotides: TGTGCCAGCAGTCCGAAACTAGCGGGGGCCCAAGAGACCCAGTACTTC. Protein product: CASSPKLAGAQETQYF. V usage is TRBV27 and J usage is TRBJ2-5, with 11 bases that match TRBD2. This CDR3 comprises 16 residues. With 5 bases clipped from V and 1 base from J, the junction kept 6 bases outside the gene matches. Germline-derived CDR1 and CDR2 are MNHEY and SMNVEV (reference sequence).

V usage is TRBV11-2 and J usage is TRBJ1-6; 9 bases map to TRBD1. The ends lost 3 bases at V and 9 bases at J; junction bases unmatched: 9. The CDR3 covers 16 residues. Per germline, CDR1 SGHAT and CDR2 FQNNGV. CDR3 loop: CASSLRTGGVGSPLHF. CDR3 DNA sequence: TGTGCCAGCAGCTTGAGAACAGGGGGCGTGGGTTCACCCCTCCACTTT.

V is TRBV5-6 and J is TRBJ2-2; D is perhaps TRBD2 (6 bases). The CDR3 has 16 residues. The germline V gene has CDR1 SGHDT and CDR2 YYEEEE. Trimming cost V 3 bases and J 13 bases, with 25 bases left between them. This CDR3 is CASSYPGGGATVRLFF. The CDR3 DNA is TGTGCCAGCAGCTACCCCGGTGGCGGGGCCACCGTTAGGCTGTTTTTT.

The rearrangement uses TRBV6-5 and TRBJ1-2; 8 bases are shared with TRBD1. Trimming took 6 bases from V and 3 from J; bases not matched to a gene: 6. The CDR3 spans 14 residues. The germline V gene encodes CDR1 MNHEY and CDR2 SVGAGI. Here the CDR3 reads CASSAGGWDYGYTF. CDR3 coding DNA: TGTGCCAGCAGCGCAGGGGGCTGGGACTATGGCTACACCTTC.

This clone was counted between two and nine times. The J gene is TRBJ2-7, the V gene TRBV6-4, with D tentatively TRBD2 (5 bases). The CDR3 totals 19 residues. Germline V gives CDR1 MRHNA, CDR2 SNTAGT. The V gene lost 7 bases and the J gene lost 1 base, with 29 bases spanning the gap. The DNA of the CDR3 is TGTGCCAGCAACCTTCGGAGCGGCCACATAGATAGTGGGTCCTACGAGCAGTACTTC. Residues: CASNLRSGHIDSGSYEQYF.

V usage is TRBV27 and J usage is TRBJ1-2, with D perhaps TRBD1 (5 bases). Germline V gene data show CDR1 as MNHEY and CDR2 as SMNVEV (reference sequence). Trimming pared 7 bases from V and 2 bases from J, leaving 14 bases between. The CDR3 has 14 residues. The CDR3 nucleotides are TGTGCCAGCACAGAAACCGGGGGGAACTATGGCTACACCTTC. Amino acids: CASTETGGNYGYTF.

CDR3: CASSHIAGAPDTQYF. CDR3 DNA: TGTGCCAGCAGTCATATAGCGGGAGCCCCAGATACGCAGTATTTT. The chain couples TRBV9 to TRBJ2-3, with 9 nucleotides matching TRBD2. The V segment lost 5 bases and the J segment 4 bases; nucleotides outside the gene matches: 8. Germline-derived CDR1 and CDR2 are SGDLS and YYNGEE. This CDR3 spans 15 amino acids.

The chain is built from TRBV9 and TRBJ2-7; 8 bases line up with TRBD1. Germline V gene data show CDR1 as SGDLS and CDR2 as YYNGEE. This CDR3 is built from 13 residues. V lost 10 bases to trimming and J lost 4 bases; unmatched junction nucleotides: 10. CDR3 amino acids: CAGSGGLGYEQYF. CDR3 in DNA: TGTGCCGGATCAGGGGGCTTGGGGTACGAGCAGTACTTC.

For the CDR3, the DNA is TGTGCCAGCAGTTTGATACTAGCGGGTCGACAAGAGACCCAGTACTTC. Protein: CASSLILAGRQETQYF. This sequence joins TRBV28 and TRBJ2-5; the match to TRBD2 covers 9 bases. The CDR3 spans 16 residues. Per germline, CDR1 MDHEN and CDR2 SYDVKM. Losses at the gene ends were 3 bases for V and 2 bases for J; bases not matched to a gene: 7.

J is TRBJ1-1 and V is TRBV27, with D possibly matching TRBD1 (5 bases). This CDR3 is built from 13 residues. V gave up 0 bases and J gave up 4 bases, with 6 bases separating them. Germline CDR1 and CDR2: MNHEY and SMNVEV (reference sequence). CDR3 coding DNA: TGTGCCAGCAGTTTATCCAGGGCCACTGAAGCTTTCTTT. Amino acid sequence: CASSLSRATEAFF.

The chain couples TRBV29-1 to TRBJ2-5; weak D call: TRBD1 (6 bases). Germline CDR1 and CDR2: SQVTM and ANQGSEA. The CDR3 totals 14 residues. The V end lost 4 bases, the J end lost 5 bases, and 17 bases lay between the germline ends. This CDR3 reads CSVGGQGRGETQYF. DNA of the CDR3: TGCAGCGTTGGGGGGCAGGGCCGCGGGGAGACCCAGTACTTC.

Here the CDR3 reads CASISFGGAGSGNTIYF. The CDR3 bases are TGTGCCAGTATTTCTTTCGGGGGAGCCGGCTCTGGAAACACCATATATTTT. The chain joins TRBV19 to TRBJ1-3; possible D gene TRBD1, 5 bases. Trimming removed 7 bases from V and 0 bases from J, with 19 bases in between. The CDR3 runs 17 residues. Germline V CDR1 and CDR2: LNHDA, SQIVND (reference sequence).

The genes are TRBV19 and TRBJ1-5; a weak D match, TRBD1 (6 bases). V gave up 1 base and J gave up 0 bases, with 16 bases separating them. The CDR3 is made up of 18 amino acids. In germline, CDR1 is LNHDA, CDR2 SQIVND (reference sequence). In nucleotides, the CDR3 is TGTGCCAGTAGTATAGGTCGGGGGGCAAAGTATAGCAATCAGCCCCAGCATTTT. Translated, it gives CASSIGRGAKYSNQPQHF.

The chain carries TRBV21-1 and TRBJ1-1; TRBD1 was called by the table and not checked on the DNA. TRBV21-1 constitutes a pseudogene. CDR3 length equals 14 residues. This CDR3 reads CASPAGQMNTEAFF. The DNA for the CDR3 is TGTGCCAGCCCCGCAGGACAGATGAACACTGAAGCTTTCTTT.

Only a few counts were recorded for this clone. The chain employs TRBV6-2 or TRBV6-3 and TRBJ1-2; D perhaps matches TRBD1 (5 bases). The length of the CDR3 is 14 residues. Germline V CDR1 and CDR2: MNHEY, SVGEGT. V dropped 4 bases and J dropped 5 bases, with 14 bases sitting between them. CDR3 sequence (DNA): TGTGCCAGCAGTTCTCGGGACTTAACTTATGGCTACACCTTC. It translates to CASSSRDLTYGYTF.